This passage covers 8 T cell receptor beta chains from one sample sequenced in a study of breast tumors, draining lymph nodes, adjacent tissues. In TCRdb, the multiplex PCR reads were re-called with MiXCR into one record per CDR3 protein. The table shows over 60,000 distinct CDR3 sequences, with 40% to 45% occurring only once. The sequencing input was breast tumor tissue. These receptors all stem from a female donor with breast cancer. Some clones in this sample may be carry-over from other donors' samples.

Many counts were recorded for this clonotype. For the CDR3, the DNA is TGTGCCAGCAGCTTCGGCGCTAGCGGGAGGCTCAACAATGAGCAGTTCTTC. This gives the protein CASSFGASGRLNNEQFF. The genes are TRBV5-6 and TRBJ2-1; 11 bases agree with TRBD2. The CDR3 consists of 17 residues. Looked up from germline, CDR1 is SGHDT and CDR2 is YYEEEE. J lost 5 bases, V lost 2 bases, and 9 bases had no gene match.

This clonotype was seen many times. The chain joins TRBV15 to TRBJ2-3; 7 bases match TRBD1. This CDR3 has 18 residues. V shed 0 bases and J 4 bases; nucleotides not matched to a gene: 13. From germline, CDR1 is LNHNV and CDR2 YYDKDF (reference sequence). CDR3 region: CATSREQGPYVRADTQYF. Here the CDR3 DNA reads TGTGCCACCAGCAGAGAACAGGGGCCCTACGTGCGGGCAGATACGCAGTATTTT.

At least ten counts were recorded for this clonotype. V usage is TRBV29-1 and J usage is TRBJ1-2; D is unresolved. V was cut by 6 bases and J by 1 base, with 6 bases left in between. Germline V gives CDR1 SQVTM, CDR2 ANQGSEA. CDR3 length: 11 residues. The CDR3 here is CSVVSNYGYTF. The CDR3 nucleotides are TGCAGCGTCGTTAGTAACTATGGCTACACCTTC.

This chain links TRBV7-8 with TRBJ1-1; D possibly corresponds to TRBD1 (5 bases). Trimming removed 1 base at V and 9 bases at J, with 12 bases between. The germline CDR1 and CDR2 sequences are SGHVS and FQNEAQ. The CDR3 sequence is 13 residues long. CDR3 sequence (DNA): TGTGCCAGCAGCTTAGATCCAGGGTACCAAGCTTTCTTT. Its translation: CASSLDPGYQAFF.

About this clonotype itself: This could be a read error, since a much larger clone is one nucleotide away. The gene calls are TRBV14 and TRBJ2-1; D is ambiguous. With 4 bases removed from V and 2 bases from J, the gap between germline ends came to 15 bases. The germline CDR1 and CDR2 sequences are SGHDN and FVKESK. This CDR3 has 16 residues. The DNA for the CDR3 is TGTGCCAGCAGCCTCCCTGGGTTTCCAGCCTACAATGAGCAGTTCTTC. Translated: CASSLPGFPAYNEQFF.

V gene TRBV25-1 combines with J gene TRBJ1-2; 7 bases are a match to TRBD1. Germline CDR1 reads MGHDK; CDR2 reads SYGVNS. V trimming: 6 bases; J trimming: 6 bases; junction bases outside the gene matches: 7. The CDR3 sequence is 13 residues long. The CDR3 is CASSVYGTDGYTF. CDR3 in DNA: TGTGCCAGCAGCGTTTACGGGACAGATGGCTACACCTTC.

The sample holds many counts of this clonotype. The CDR3 nucleotides are TGTGCCAGCAGCTTAGGAGGGGGGGCTAACACCGGGGAGCTGTTTTTT. Its protein is CASSLGGGANTGELFF. The chain joins TRBV7-3 to TRBJ2-2, with D possibly being TRBD2 (7 bases). The CDR3 runs to 16 residues. Per the germline V gene, CDR1 is SGHTA and CDR2 is FQGTGA. V lost 2 bases and J 2 bases, leaving 12 bases between the germline ends.

This clonotype was recorded many times. The chain couples TRBV25-1 to TRBJ2-1, with 10 bases fitting TRBD2. Germline V gene sequence: CDR1 MGHDK, CDR2 SYGVNS. V lost 2 bases to trimming and J lost 14 bases; unmatched junction nucleotides: 18. The CDR3 sequence is 17 residues long. The CDR3 region is CASSEAGWGASGGLEFF. CDR3 sequence (DNA): TGTGCCAGCAGTGAAGCGGGTTGGGGGGCTAGCGGGGGTTTAGAGTTCTTC.